This T cell receptor beta chain was obtained from a study of blood T cells in healthy people across ages. General study points: It was the long-lived donors that had more naive CD4+ cells and higher diversity than aged donors.

Isolating PBMCs gave at least 6 million of these cells per sample. Total RNA extracted from each sample amounted to at least 5 micrograms. Comment on this clonotype: The antigen is undetermined.

Through a sample-barcoded 5' primer and a J-beta primer mix, a second PCR was run for roughly 7 to 11 cycles. Via MiXCR, TCRdb re-called the 5' RACE reads, giving one row per CDR3 protein. The table lists more than 1,400,000 distinct CDR3 sequences, 40% to 50% of them singletons, with approximately 7.9% in the top ten. Germline lookup yields CDR1 SGHTA and CDR2 FQGNSA. V dropped 5 bases and J dropped 6 bases, with 13 bases sitting between them. This CDR3 region has 13 residues. The sample taken for sequencing was blood. The receptor was derived from a woman between 18 and 30 years old in good health. J is TRBJ1-1 and V is TRBV7-2; no definite D call. DNA for the CDR3: TGTGCCAGCAGCCCAAGTCCCGCCCCTGAAGCTTTCTTT. It yields the protein CASSPSPAPEAFF.